This TCR beta chain emerged from a study of Graves' ophthalmopathy and Graves' hyperthyroidism. RNA transcripts were the template, and TCR beta CDR3 regions were amplified from them. After a first-round RT-PCR with HTBI primers, a second-round multiplex PCR was run. TCRdb re-derived calls from the multiplex PCR reads in MiXCR, one entry per CDR3 protein. The data show about 220,000 distinct CDR3 sequences, about 22% seen once. In its sample, this clonotype was seen a few times. Its antigen is undetermined. Orbital computed tomography, together with clinical symptoms, serum thyroxine, TRAb and thyroid ultrasound, was used for diagnosis. CDR3 length equals 15 residues. Germline CDR1 and CDR2: SQVTM and ANQGSEA. V lost 2 bases, J lost 0 bases, and 14 bases lay in between. Points from the study as a whole: Ophthalmopathy could be told apart from stable hyperthyroidism by a 13-signature model (around 90% sensitivity, approximately 81% specificity). In blood, most expanded thyroid clonotypes above 0.001 frequency were also detected.

The genes are TRBV29-1 and TRBJ2-7; D is uncertain. The sequenced sample consisted of peripheral blood. The TCR comes from a woman in her fifties or sixties with Graves' ophthalmopathy. Here the CDR3 DNA reads TGCAGCGTTGAATGGGCTGAAGGGAACTCCTACGAGCAGTACTTC. The encoded protein is CSVEWAEGNSYEQYF.